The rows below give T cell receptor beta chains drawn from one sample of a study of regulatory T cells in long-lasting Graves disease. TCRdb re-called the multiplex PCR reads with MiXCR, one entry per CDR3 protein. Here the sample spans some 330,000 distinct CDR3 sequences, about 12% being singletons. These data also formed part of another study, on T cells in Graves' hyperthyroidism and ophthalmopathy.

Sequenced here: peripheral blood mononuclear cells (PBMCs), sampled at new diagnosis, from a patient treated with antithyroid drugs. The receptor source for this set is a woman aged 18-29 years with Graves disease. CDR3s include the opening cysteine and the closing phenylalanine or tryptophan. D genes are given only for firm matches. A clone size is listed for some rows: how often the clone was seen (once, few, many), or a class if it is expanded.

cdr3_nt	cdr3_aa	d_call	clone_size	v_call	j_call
TGTGCCAGCAGCGCCGGGGACACCGATCAGCCCCAGCATTTT	CASSAGDTDQPQHF	NA	many	TRBV9	TRBJ1-5
TGTGCCAGCAGCTTAATAAGCGGGAGCTCCTACAATGAGCAGTTCTTC	CASSLISGSSYNEQFF	TRBD2	many	TRBV7-8	TRBJ2-1
TGTGCCACCAGTGATTTGCAATCGGGGACAGGGCGAGACAATGAGCAGTTCTTC	CATSDLQSGTGRDNEQFF	TRBD1	many	TRBV24-1	TRBJ2-1
TGCAATGCTAGAGATCTCGGGAGCGGGACTGTTTACAATGAGCAGTTCTTC	CNARDLGSGTVYNEQFF	TRBD2	NA	TRBV20-1	TRBJ2-1
TGTGCCAGCAGCTTAACGGATATACCGGAGGCTAATGAAAAACTGTTTTTT	CASSLTDIPEANEKLFF	NA	many	TRBV7-8	TRBJ1-4
TGTGCCACCAAGACTAGCGGGAGGGCCGAAGATACGCAGTATTTT	CATKTSGRAEDTQYF	TRBD2	many	TRBV24-1	TRBJ2-3
TGCAGTGCTCCCCCTCCGAGACCCGGGGGAGACGAGCAGTACTTC	CSAPPPRPGGDEQYF	NA	few	TRBV20-1	TRBJ2-7
TGCGCCAGCAGCCCCCGACTAGCGGGATCCTACAATGAGCAGTTCTTC	CASSPRLAGSYNEQFF	TRBD2	many	TRBV4-3	TRBJ2-1
TGTGCCAGCAGCTTGGCCTGGGGGGGACTTGAAGCTTTCTTT	CASSLAWGGLEAFF	NA	NA	TRBV5-5	TRBJ1-1
TGTGCCATCAGTGAGTCGAAGGCAGGGAAGGACACTGAAGCTTTCTTT	CAISESKAGKDTEAFF	NA	many	TRBV10-3	TRBJ1-1
TGTGCCACCAGCACCTGGGGTACAACTGAAGCTTTCTTT	CATSTWGTTEAFF	NA	many	TRBV15	TRBJ1-1
TGTGCCAGCAGCCCCGCTAGCAATCAGCCCCAGCATTTT	CASSPASNQPQHF	NA	NA	TRBV5-5	TRBJ1-5
TGCAGTGCTCCCGGGGCTGTCAGAAATGAGCAGTTCTTC	CSAPGAVRNEQFF	NA	many	TRBV20-1	TRBJ2-1
TGTGCCAGCGTGAGCGGGGGGGCCAACGGGGAGCTGTTTTTT	CASVSGGANGELFF	TRBD2	many	TRBV12-3/TRBV12-4	TRBJ2-2
TGCGCCAGCAGCCAAGGAGGGGGCGGGCGGGAGACCCAGTACTTC	CASSQGGGGRETQYF	TRBD1	NA	TRBV4-1	TRBJ2-5
TGTGCCTGGCTTGGACGGTTGAACACTGAAGCTTTCTTT	CAWLGRLNTEAFF	NA	many	TRBV30	TRBJ1-1
TGCAGTGCTAGCCCCGGGACTGTCTATCTATGGAGCACTGAAGCTTTCTTT	CSASPGTVYLWSTEAFF	NA	NA	TRBV20-1	TRBJ1-1
TGTGCCAGTAAGTCCGGGACAGGGGGCCATAACACTGAAGCTTTCTTT	CASKSGTGGHNTEAFF	TRBD1	NA	TRBV19	TRBJ1-1
TGTGCCTGGAGTGTAATGATTGGCAACGAAGCTTTCTTT	CAWSVMIGNEAFF	NA	many	TRBV30	TRBJ1-1
TGTGCCAGTAGTTCGGAGTTTCGGAGGGGAGCCCGGGGAAACACCATATATTTT	CASSSEFRRGARGNTIYF	NA	NA	TRBV19	TRBJ1-3
TGTGCCAGCAGCTTAGGGGGCAGGAAAGAGACCCAGTACTTC	CASSLGGRKETQYF	NA	many	TRBV7-2	TRBJ2-5
TGCAGCGTTGCCGCGGGGGGTCCGGGCACCGGGGAGCTGTTTTTT	CSVAAGGPGTGELFF	TRBD2	many	TRBV29-1	TRBJ2-2
TGCAGTGCTAAGAGGGGGCAAGAGACCCAGTACTTC	CSAKRGQETQYF	NA	once	TRBV20-1	TRBJ2-5
TGTGCCAGTAGCGGCACGATTTCACCCAGAGAGACCCAGTACTTC	CASSGTISPRETQYF	NA	many	TRBV19	TRBJ2-5
TGTGCCAGCATCCCCCCCGGGAGTGCAAACTATGGCTACACCTTC	CASIPPGSANYGYTF	NA	NA	TRBV7-2	TRBJ1-2
TGTGCCAGCAGTTTGACAGAGTATAATCAGCCCCAGCATTTT	CASSLTEYNQPQHF	NA	many	TRBV6-5	TRBJ1-5
TGCAGTGCCGGGACACCGAACACCGGGGAGCTGTTTTTT	CSAGTPNTGELFF	NA	many	TRBV20-1	TRBJ2-2
TGTGCCAGCAGACAGCAGATTAGGGACTATGGCTACACCTTC	CASRQQIRDYGYTF	NA	NA	TRBV12-3/TRBV12-4	TRBJ1-2
TGTGCCAGCATACGTGGTCGCTCTGGGGCCAACGTCCTGACTTTC	CASIRGRSGANVLTF	NA	many	TRBV2	TRBJ2-6
TGCAGCGTGACTAGCGGGACCCACAATGAGCAGTTCTTC	CSVTSGTHNEQFF	TRBD2	many	TRBV29-1	TRBJ2-1
TGTGCCAGCAGCACCGGGACGGCTGGAAACACCATATATTTT	CASSTGTAGNTIYF	NA	few	TRBV7-9	TRBJ1-3
TGTGCCAGCAGGGCCCTGACTAGCCGGGATGAGCAGTTCTTC	CASRALTSRDEQFF	TRBD2	few	TRBV6-1	TRBJ2-1
TGTGCCAGCAGCCAGCCGGGACAAAAGGACACTGAAGCTTTCTTT	CASSQPGQKDTEAFF	NA	many	TRBV14	TRBJ1-1
TGTGCCAGCAGTCGTCGACTAGCCACAGATACGCAGTATTTT	CASSRRLATDTQYF	TRBD2	many	TRBV27	TRBJ2-3
TGTGCCAGCAGTTACTGGGACACTGAAGCTTTCTTT	CASSYWDTEAFF	NA	many	TRBV28	TRBJ1-1
TGCGCCAGCAGCCGGACAGGGGAGAGCAATCAGCCCCAGCATTTT	CASSRTGESNQPQHF	TRBD1	many	TRBV5-1	TRBJ1-5
TGTGCCAGCAGTTCTCAGGGTTTCGACAATGAGCAGTTCTTC	CASSSQGFDNEQFF	NA	many	TRBV7-3	TRBJ2-1
TGTGCCTGGAGTGTGGGTTTACTCCAGTTCTTC	CAWSVGLLQFF	NA	many	TRBV30	TRBJ2-1
TGCAGTGCTAGAGATTGGACTAACCCATTGGATGAGCAGTTCTTC	CSARDWTNPLDEQFF	NA	many	TRBV20-1	TRBJ2-1
TGTGCCAGCAGCCCTCCGTCTACCGAGCAGTACTTC	CASSPPSTEQYF	NA	many	TRBV7-9	TRBJ2-7
TGTGCCACCGACCAGGGGAATACCGGGGAGCTGTTTTTT	CATDQGNTGELFF	NA	NA	TRBV24-1	TRBJ2-2
TGCGCCAGCAAGGGAGGGCCGGGTAATGAGCAGTTCTTC	CASKGGPGNEQFF	TRBD2	NA	TRBV4-1	TRBJ2-1
TGTGCCAGTAGTACCGCCGGGACAGGGGTCGATTGGGGCAATCAGCCCCAGCATTTT	CASSTAGTGVDWGNQPQHF	TRBD1	NA	TRBV19	TRBJ1-5
TGCAGTGCTAGACGTGGACAGGCTATTTCCTACGAGCAGTACTTC	CSARRGQAISYEQYF	TRBD1	few	TRBV20-1	TRBJ2-7
TGTGCCAGCAGAACAGGGAGCTATGGCTACACCTTC	CASRTGSYGYTF	NA	many	TRBV6-1	TRBJ1-2
TGTGCCAGCAGGGAAATATGGACTAATGAAAAACTGTTTTTT	CASREIWTNEKLFF	NA	few	TRBV7-8	TRBJ1-4
TGCGCCAGCAGCCATTTTTTGCAGCACAGGAACATTCAGTACTTC	CASSHFLQHRNIQYF	NA	few	TRBV4-1	TRBJ2-4
TGTGCCAGCAGCCAAGATCATCGGGGGTCCCTCTCTGGGGCCAACGTCCTGACTTTC	CASSQDHRGSLSGANVLTF	NA	few	TRBV4-2	TRBJ2-6
TGTGCCAGCACCGGGACTAGCGGGAGCTACGAGCAGTACTTC	CASTGTSGSYEQYF	TRBD2	NA	TRBV3-1	TRBJ2-7
TGTGCCAGCAGTGCCCACCAACTAGCGGGAGTCGCAGATACGCAGTATTTT	CASSAHQLAGVADTQYF	TRBD2	NA	TRBV6-1	TRBJ2-3
TGTGCCAGCAGCTCCTCCATTCTACTAAGGAGGGACAATGAGCAGTTCTTC	CASSSSILLRRDNEQFF	NA	few	TRBV13	TRBJ2-1
TGTGCCACCAGTGATTCGCGCCCGAGCGTAGCCAAAAACATTCAGTACTTC	CATSDSRPSVAKNIQYF	NA	many	TRBV24-1	TRBJ2-4
TGTGCCAGCTCACCAAAAACCGGGACAGGGGACGACACTGAAGCTTTCTTT	CASSPKTGTGDDTEAFF	TRBD1	many	TRBV18	TRBJ1-1
TGTGCCAGCAGCCAGACCTTAGCGGGGAGAAATGAGCAGTTCTTC	CASSQTLAGRNEQFF	TRBD2	many	TRBV3-1	TRBJ2-1
TGTGCCAGCAGTCGTAAGGGCGAGTACTCCCTGGGCGCCACCGGGGAGCTGTTTTTT	CASSRKGEYSLGATGELFF	NA	many	TRBV28	TRBJ2-2
TGCAGTGCTAGGCGGGTTTCACGGTCCGGTAATGAAAAACTGTTTTTT	CSARRVSRSGNEKLFF	NA	few	TRBV20-1	TRBJ1-4
TGTGCCAGCTCACCAATTCAGGGCCTGAACACTGAAGCTTTCTTT	CASSPIQGLNTEAFF	NA	many	TRBV18	TRBJ1-1